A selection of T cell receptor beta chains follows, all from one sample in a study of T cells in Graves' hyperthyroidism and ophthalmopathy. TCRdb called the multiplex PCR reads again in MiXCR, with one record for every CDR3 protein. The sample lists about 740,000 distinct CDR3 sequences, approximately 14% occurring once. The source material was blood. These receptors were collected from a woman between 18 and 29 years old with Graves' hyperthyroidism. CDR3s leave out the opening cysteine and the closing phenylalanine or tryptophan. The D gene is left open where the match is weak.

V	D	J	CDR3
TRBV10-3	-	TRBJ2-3	AISGGADTQY
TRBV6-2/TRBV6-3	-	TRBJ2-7	ASSSHTATLYEQY
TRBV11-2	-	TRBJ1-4	ASSLRRSLTPEKLF
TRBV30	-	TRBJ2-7	AWDPGDRYEQY
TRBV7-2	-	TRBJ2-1	ASSLEGPRRRQF
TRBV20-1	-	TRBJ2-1	SARDVLGPYSVSYNEQF
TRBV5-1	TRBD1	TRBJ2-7	ASSLTGVAPYEQY
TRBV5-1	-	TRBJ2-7	ASSFGGREEQY
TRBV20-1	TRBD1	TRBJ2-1	STGTGGRRSYNEQF
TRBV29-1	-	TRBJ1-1	SVAWGTGTEAF
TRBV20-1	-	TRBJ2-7	SARGFSSASYEQY
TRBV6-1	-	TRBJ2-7	ASSEDLSAYEQY
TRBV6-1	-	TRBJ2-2	ASNQDSYTGELF
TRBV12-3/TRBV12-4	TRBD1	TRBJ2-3	ASSPSWDRGTDTQY
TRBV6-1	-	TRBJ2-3	ASSESRAFLDTQY
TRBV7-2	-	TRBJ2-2	ASSLDTYTGELF
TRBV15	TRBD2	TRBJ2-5	ATRKTSGAETQY
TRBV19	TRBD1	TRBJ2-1	ASSMDRSSYNEQF
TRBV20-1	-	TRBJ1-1	SADQDSMNTEAF
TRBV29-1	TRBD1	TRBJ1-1	SVGPTTGTGPEAF
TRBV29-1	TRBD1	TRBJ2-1	SVSPGQGNEQF
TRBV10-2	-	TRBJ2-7	ASLDSSGSYEQY
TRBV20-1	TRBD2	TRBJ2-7	SAALAGDPLEQY
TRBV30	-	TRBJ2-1	AWSLNSYNEQF
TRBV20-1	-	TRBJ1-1	SAEDLDSMNTEAF
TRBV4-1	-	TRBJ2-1	ASSQASSLDRDNEQF
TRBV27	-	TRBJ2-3	ASSPGTISTDTQY
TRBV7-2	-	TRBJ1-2	ASSLVGTASGYT
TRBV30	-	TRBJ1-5	AWSAGVGQNQPQH
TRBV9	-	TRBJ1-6	ASSVAVSGGARTLH
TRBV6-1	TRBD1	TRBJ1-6	ASHFGTGASPLH
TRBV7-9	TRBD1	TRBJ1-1	ASSLARQGTEAF
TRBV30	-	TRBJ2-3	AWSGGRTDTQY
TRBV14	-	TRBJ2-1	ASSQERRRADEQF
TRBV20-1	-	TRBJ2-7	SARDLGRGGEQY
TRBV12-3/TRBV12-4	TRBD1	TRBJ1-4	ASSLSGQFNEKLF
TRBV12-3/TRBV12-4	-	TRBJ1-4	ASSTLPVNEKLF
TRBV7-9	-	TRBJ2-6	ASSTGISGANVLT
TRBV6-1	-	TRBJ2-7	ASSEAHRRAPLLCEQY
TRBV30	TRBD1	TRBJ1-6	AWSFRQGNSPLH
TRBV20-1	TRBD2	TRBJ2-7	SARVRAASGRRSSYEQY
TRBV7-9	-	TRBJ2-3	ASSSQGLFDTQY
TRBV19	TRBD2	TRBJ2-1	ASSMIFGTSRNEQF
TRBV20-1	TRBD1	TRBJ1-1	SAKATGETEAF
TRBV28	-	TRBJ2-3	ASSWTTSTDTQY
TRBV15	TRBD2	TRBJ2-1	ATSGGLAGGNEQF
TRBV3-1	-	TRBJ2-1	ASSQEVGDPYNEQF
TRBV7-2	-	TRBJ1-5	ASSLKGVPPQH
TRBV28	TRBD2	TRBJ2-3	ASSLVWREADTQY
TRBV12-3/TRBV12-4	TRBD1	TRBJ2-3	ASSWGQPTDTQY
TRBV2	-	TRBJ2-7	ASRIAPSSYEQY
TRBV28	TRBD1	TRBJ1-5	ASSSGTGGPRQPQH
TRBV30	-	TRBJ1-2	AWSKAFYGYT
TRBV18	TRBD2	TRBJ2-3	ASSPFRTSGPDTQY
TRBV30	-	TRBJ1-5	AWSVPGTLPQH
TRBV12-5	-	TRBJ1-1	ASGLHRGARTEAF
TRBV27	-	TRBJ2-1	ASKPGTYNEQF
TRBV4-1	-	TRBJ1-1	ASSRGRNTGAF
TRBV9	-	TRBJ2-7	ASSVALGRNYEQY